The 27 T cell receptor beta chains below were found in one sample sequenced in a study of persistence of HIV-infected CD4 T cells. Their antigen targets remain unknown. Sequencing used immunoSEQ version 4 in survey mode. Generated by immunoSEQ multiplex PCR, the TCRdb table keeps only in-frame clones and is missing some. The sample yields roughly 32,000 clones, around 82% seen once. The stimulus was lysate of CMV-infected fibroblasts, around 11 ug/mL. Sorted nonresponding memory CD4+ T cells were CD40L-negative, CD69-negative, CD45RO-high. The sequenced sample was CD4+ T cells sorted from PBMCs after approximately 19-hour stimulation, obtained from a patient who received antiretroviral therapy. Receptor source: an adult man with HIV who was CMV-seropositive.

The J gene is TRBJ1-2, the V gene TRBV6-5, with D unclear. V lost 7 bases, J lost 3 bases, and 15 bases lay in between. CDR1 is MNHEY, CDR2 SVGAGI, per germline. The CDR3 extends over 14 amino acids. CDR3 protein: CASTPTYRDYGYTF. The CDR3 DNA reads TGTGCCAGCACCCCCACCTATCGGGACTATGGCTACACCTTC.

This chain links TRBV6-5 with TRBJ1-2, with D perhaps TRBD1 (5 bases). The CDR3 loop spans 15 amino acids. V gave up 6 bases and J gave up 4 bases, with 18 bases separating them. From germline, CDR1 is MNHEY and CDR2 SVGAGI. In DNA, the CDR3 is TGTGCCAGCAGCTCCCGTAGGGGCGGCACCTATGGCTACACCTTC. It specifies CASSSRRGGTYGYTF.

The count of this clone is one. The V call is TRBV10-2, the J call TRBJ2-4, with no clear D. Germline loops: CDR1 WSHSY, CDR2 SAAADI. The CDR3 sequence is 14 residues long. Trimming removed 0 bases at V and 9 bases at J, with 12 bases between. In nucleotides, the CDR3 is TGCGCCAGCAGTGAGTCCGGCTCTTCCGGCATTCAGTACTTC. Residues: CASSESGSSGIQYF.

V gene TRBV6-5 combines with J gene TRBJ2-1, with 9 bases matching TRBD1. Germline CDR1 reads MNHEY; CDR2 reads SVGAGI. This CDR3 region has 15 residues. After removal of 5 bases from V and 7 bases from J, the junction contained 9 bases not matched to a gene. For the CDR3, the DNA is TGTGCCAGCAGTCCAACCGGGACAGGGACGAATGAGCAGTTCTTC. Amino acid sequence: CASSPTGTGTNEQFF.

The gene calls are TRBV7-9 and TRBJ2-2; D gene uncertain. Germline V gene lookup returns CDR1 SEHNR and CDR2 FQNEAQ (reference sequence). The length of the CDR3 is 15 residues. Trimming pared 0 bases from V and 5 bases from J, leaving 10 bases between. The CDR3 DNA is TGTGCCAGCAGCTTAGCAGGGCAAAGGACCGGGGAGCTGTTTTTT. Translating gives CASSLAGQRTGELFF.

This chain joins TRBV7-2 and TRBJ2-1; 11 bases align to TRBD2. Germline trimming cut 8 bases from V and 6 bases from J; bases unmatched to any gene: 6. Germline V lookup: CDR1 SGHTA, CDR2 FQGNSA. This CDR3 region has 14 residues. The CDR3 nucleotides are TGTGCCAGCCACGCGGGGACTAGCGGCAATGAGCAGTTCTTC. This codes for CASHAGTSGNEQFF.

The V gene is TRBV7-9, the J gene TRBJ2-5; TRBD2 aligns across 8 bases. Germline V gene sequence: CDR1 SEHNR, CDR2 FQNEAQ (reference sequence). Trimming took 2 bases from V and 5 from J; bases not matched to a gene: 13. There are 17 residues in the CDR3. This CDR3 reads CASSLRVAAGGRETQYF. CDR3 coding DNA: TGTGCCAGCAGCTTAAGGGTCGCGGCGGGGGGACGGGAGACCCAGTACTTC.

V gene TRBV6-6 combines with J gene TRBJ2-7; the match to TRBD1 covers 8 bases. Germline V lookup: CDR1 MNHNY, CDR2 SVGAGI (reference sequence). Losses at the gene ends were 6 bases for V and 3 bases for J; bases not matched to a gene: 4. CDR3 length equals 13 residues. The CDR3 spells CASSPRGLYEQYF. The CDR3 region has the DNA TGTGCCAGCAGCCCCAGGGGGCTCTACGAGCAGTACTTC.

This sequence joins TRBV7-9 and TRBJ2-1, with unresolved D. The CDR3 is 14 amino acids. CDR1 and CDR2 (germline): SEHNR, FQNEAQ (reference sequence). Trimming left V 6 bases short and J 8 bases short, with 17 bases between. As DNA, the CDR3 is TGTGCCAGCAGTCGTAGTACGATGAACGATGAGCAGTTCTTC. Translated: CASSRSTMNDEQFF.

The V and J genes are TRBV5-1 and TRBJ1-2, with D perhaps TRBD1 (6 bases). The CDR3 has 13 residues. Looked up from germline, CDR1 is SGHRS and CDR2 is YFSETQ. Trimming took off 0 bases at V and 3 bases at J, with 6 bases between the two ends. The CDR3 here is CASSLAGDYGYTF. The CDR3 DNA follows: TGCGCCAGCAGCTTGGCAGGGGACTATGGCTACACCTTC.

This sequence joins TRBV29-1 and TRBJ1-2; 9 bases align to TRBD1. The trim removed 6 bases at V and 5 bases at J, leaving 7 bases unmatched. Per the germline V gene, CDR1 is SQVTM and CDR2 is ANQGSEA. CDR3 length: 13 residues. The CDR3 here is CSVAPGQGYGYTF. For the CDR3, the DNA is TGCAGCGTCGCTCCGGGACAGGGATATGGCTACACCTTC.

J is TRBJ1-2 and V is TRBV4-2; perhaps TRBD1 as D (5 bases). Germline V gene data show CDR1 as LGHNA and CDR2 as YNFKEQ. The CDR3 spans 14 residues. V dropped 0 bases and J dropped 4 bases, with 9 bases sitting between them. CDR3 amino acids: CASSQEQDSYGYTF. CDR3 nucleotides: TGTGCCAGCAGCCAAGAACAGGACTCCTATGGCTACACCTTC.

V and J are TRBV7-3 and TRBJ1-1; D is perhaps TRBD1 (6 bases). The germline CDR1 and CDR2 sequences are SGHTA and FQGTGA. Trimming removed 0 bases from V and 7 bases from J, with 9 bases in between. This CDR3 has 13 amino acids. CDR3 DNA sequence: TGTGCCAGCAGCTTAACGCCAGGGGATGAAGCTTTCTTT. This gives the protein CASSLTPGDEAFF.

The chain joins TRBV5-4 to TRBJ1-1, with 8 bases lining up with TRBD1. The length of the CDR3 is 15 residues. V shed 4 bases and J 0 bases; nucleotides not matched to a gene: 5. The germline CDR1 and CDR2 sequences are SGHNT and YYREEE (reference sequence). CDR3 DNA: TGTGCCAGCAGCACCCCGGACAGGGTGAACACTGAAGCTTTCTTT. It is translated as CASSTPDRVNTEAFF.

This clone was seen just once. This chain links TRBV14 with TRBJ2-5; D remains ambiguous. This CDR3 spans 14 amino acids. Germline CDR1 reads SGHDN; CDR2 reads FVKESK. Deletions cut 1 base from V and 5 bases from J, with 11 bases between. CDR3 sequence: CASSQGARSETQYF. CDR3 sequence (DNA): TGTGCCAGCAGCCAAGGGGCTCGGTCTGAGACCCAGTACTTC.

The chain couples TRBV6-2 or TRBV6-3 to TRBJ2-5; D is ambiguous. Germline V CDR1 and CDR2: MNHEY, SVGEGT. V lost 1 base, J lost 1 base, and 1 base lay in between. The CDR3 has 12 residues. The CDR3 loop reads CASSYFQETQYF. CDR3 DNA: TGTGCCAGCAGTTACTTCCAAGAGACCCAGTACTTC.

This clone has a single count. The chain couples TRBV18 to TRBJ1-4; a possible D gene is TRBD1 (6 bases). V was pared by 1 base and J by 3 bases, with 18 bases between. Germline loops: CDR1 KGHSH, CDR2 LQKENI. The CDR3 totals 18 residues. CDR3 DNA: TGTGCCAGCTCACCACGAACACCGGGAGGGGGAGCTAATGAAAAACTGTTTTTT. It yields the protein CASSPRTPGGGANEKLFF.

The chain has TRBV11-3 and TRBJ2-4; D might be TRBD2 (6 bases). The V end was cut by 5 bases, the J end by 7 bases, with 18 bases between. The germline V gene has CDR1 SGHNT and CDR2 YENEEA. This CDR3 has 15 amino acids. The CDR3 region is CASSLGTHGENIQYF. In DNA form, the CDR3 reads TGTGCCAGCAGCCTCGGGACTCACGGGGAGAACATTCAGTACTTC.

V is TRBV30 and J is TRBJ1-1; D ambiguous. Trimming cost V 0 bases and J 7 bases, with 9 bases left between them. Looked up from germline, CDR1 is GTSNPN and CDR2 is SVGIG (reference sequence). The CDR3 sequence is 12 residues long. The CDR3 DNA sequence: TGTGCCTGGAGTGTAGTCAGAGGTGAAGCTTTCTTT. Translation gives CAWSVVRGEAFF.

With respect to this clone: The sample carries other DNA sequences with the same CDR3. The chain couples TRBV28 to TRBJ1-3, with no clear D. This CDR3 region has 15 residues. Trimming cost V 3 bases and J 0 bases, with 9 bases left between them. Germline CDR1 is MDHEN and CDR2 is SYDVKM. CDR3 sequence (DNA): TGTGCCAGCAGTTTTGGAGGGCCCTCTGGAAACACCATATATTTT. This encodes CASSFGGPSGNTIYF.

This clone was detected a few times. The chain couples TRBV18 to TRBJ1-5; tentatively, D is TRBD1 (6 bases). The CDR3 spans 15 residues. Germline values: CDR1 KGHSH, CDR2 LQKENI. The V end was cut by 5 bases, the J end by 2 bases, with 13 bases between. For the CDR3, the DNA is TGTGCCAGCTCATTCGAAGGGGGTGGCAATCAGCCCCAGCATTTT. Amino acids: CASSFEGGGNQPQHF.

This clone has a handful of counts. The V call is TRBV28, the J call TRBJ2-7; D is uncertain. This CDR3 is 13 amino acids long. V was cut by 3 bases and J by 2 bases, with 8 bases left in between. The germline CDR1 and CDR2 sequences are MDHEN and SYDVKM. For the CDR3, the DNA is TGTGCCAGCAGTTTTGGGGTAACCTACGAGCAGTACTTC. It encodes CASSFGVTYEQYF.

The chain combines TRBV5-1 with TRBJ1-1, with 8 nucleotides matching TRBD1. This CDR3 comprises 13 residues. Unmatched junction bases numbered 5, after V lost 5 bases and J lost 5 bases. The V gene's germline CDR1 is SGHRS and CDR2 YFSETQ. CDR3 DNA sequence: TGCGCCAGCAGTTCAGGGGGCTGGACTGAAGCTTTCTTT. Translated: CASSSGGWTEAFF.

V gene TRBV7-9 combines with J gene TRBJ2-5, with a weak D call TRBD1 (6 bases). Germline V CDR1 and CDR2: SEHNR, FQNEAQ (reference sequence). This CDR3 comprises 14 residues. V was shortened by 4 bases and J by 5 bases, with 14 bases between the two germline ends. The CDR3 sequence is CASSYYTGKETQYF. The CDR3 DNA reads TGTGCCAGCAGCTATTACACAGGGAAGGAGACCCAGTACTTC.

The chain recombines TRBV4-2 with TRBJ2-1; 11 nucleotides match TRBD2. Germline V gene data show CDR1 as LGHNA and CDR2 as YNFKEQ. This CDR3 has 15 residues. V was pared by 1 base and J by 9 bases, with 5 bases of the junction left unmatched. In DNA form, the CDR3 reads TGTGCCAGCAGCCAAGGGGCTAGCGGGGGGCCTGAGCAGTTCTTC. This translates into CASSQGASGGPEQFF.

This sequence joins TRBV19 and TRBJ2-7; 7 positions match TRBD1. The CDR3 covers 15 residues. In germline, CDR1 is LNHDA, CDR2 SQIVND (reference sequence). V shed 3 bases, J shed 3 bases, and the junction held 8 bases outside the gene matches. CDR3 nucleotides: TGTGCCAGTAGTATTCGACAGGGTAACGTCTACGAGCAGTACTTC. This sequence encodes CASSIRQGNVYEQYF.

J is TRBJ2-2 and V is TRBV7-2, with D unresolved. Per germline, CDR1 SGHTA and CDR2 FQGNSA. Deletions cut 3 bases from V and 0 bases from J, with 8 bases between. CDR3 length: 15 residues. This chain's CDR3 is CASSFSGANTGELFF. CDR3 nucleotide sequence: TGTGCCAGCAGCTTTTCTGGCGCGAACACCGGGGAGCTGTTTTTT.